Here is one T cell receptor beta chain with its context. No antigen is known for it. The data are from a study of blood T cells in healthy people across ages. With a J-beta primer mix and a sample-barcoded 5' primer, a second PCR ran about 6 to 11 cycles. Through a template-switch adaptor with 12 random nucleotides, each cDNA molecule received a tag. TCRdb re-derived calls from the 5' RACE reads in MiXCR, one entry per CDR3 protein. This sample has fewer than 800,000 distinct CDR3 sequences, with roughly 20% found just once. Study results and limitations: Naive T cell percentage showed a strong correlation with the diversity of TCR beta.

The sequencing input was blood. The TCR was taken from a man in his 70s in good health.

The CDR3 coding sequence is TGTGCCAGCTCACCACGACAGGGAGTTAATGAAAAACTGTTTTTT. It encodes CASSPRQGVNEKLFF. V and J are TRBV18 and TRBJ1-4, with 7 bases aligning to TRBD1. Germline V lookup: CDR1 KGHSH, CDR2 LQKENI. The V and J ends lost 1 base and 4 bases, in that order; junction bases with no gene match: 3. This CDR3 contains 15 residues.